This TCR beta chain comes out of a study of tumor and adjacent non-tumor tissue in lung cancer. This CDR3 has 13 amino acids. CDR1 is SQVTM, CDR2 ANQGSEA, per germline. This sample's RNA came from whole unsorted tissue. This non-tumor lung sample came from over 3 cm beyond the tumor edge. A modified ARM-PCR protocol with three rounds of nested PCR amplified TCRbeta. TCRdb reprocessed the multiplex PCR reads with MiXCR, giving one entry per CDR3 protein. This table holds around 39,000 distinct CDR3 sequences, around three fifths found once. Notes on this clonotype: A single base separates this from a much larger clone, so it may be a read error.

The chain has TRBV29-1 and TRBJ2-7; TRBD1 matches 7 bases. This TCR came from a man over 45 with non-small cell lung cancer. Sequenced material: distant non-tumor lung tissue. The CDR3 protein is CNAVTGTAYEQYF. The CDR3 DNA reads TGCAACGCCGTTACCGGGACAGCCTACGAGCAGTACTTC.